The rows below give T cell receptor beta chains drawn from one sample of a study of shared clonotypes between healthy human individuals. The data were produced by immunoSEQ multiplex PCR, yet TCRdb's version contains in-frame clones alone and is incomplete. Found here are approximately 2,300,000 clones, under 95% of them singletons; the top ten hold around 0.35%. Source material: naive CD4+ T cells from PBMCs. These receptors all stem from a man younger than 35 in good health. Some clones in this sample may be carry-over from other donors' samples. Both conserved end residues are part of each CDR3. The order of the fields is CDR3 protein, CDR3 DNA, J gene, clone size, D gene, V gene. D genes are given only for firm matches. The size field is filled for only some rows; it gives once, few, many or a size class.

CDR3: CASRPQQGSGYTF
DNA: TGTGCCAGCAGGCCCCAGCAGGGTTCGGGCTACACCTTC
J: TRBJ1-2
size: NA
D: NA
V: TRBV27

CDR3: CSVVSGGGNEQFF
DNA: TGCAGCGTCGTTAGCGGGGGAGGTAATGAGCAGTTCTTC
J: TRBJ2-1
size: NA
D: TRBD2
V: TRBV29-1

CDR3: CASSYTTGVSGSEQYF
DNA: TGTGCCAGCAGCTATACGACAGGGGTGAGTGGGTCCGAGCAGTACTTC
J: TRBJ2-7
size: NA
D: TRBD1
V: TRBV7-8

CDR3: CASGLAGGNEQFF
DNA: TGTGCCAGCGGACTAGCGGGTGGCAATGAGCAGTTCTTC
J: TRBJ2-1
size: NA
D: TRBD2
V: TRBV9

CDR3: CASSLTTGNYGYTF
DNA: TGTGCCAGCAGTTTGACTACAGGGAACTATGGCTACACCTTC
J: TRBJ1-2
size: NA
D: NA
V: TRBV27

CDR3: CATSRVSGANVLTF
DNA: TGTGCCACCAGCAGGGTATCTGGGGCCAACGTCCTGACTTTC
J: TRBJ2-6
size: NA
D: NA
V: TRBV15

CDR3: CASRALGLAGAGGFGWEQFF
DNA: TGTGCCAGCAGGGCCTTGGGACTAGCGGGAGCCGGGGGATTTGGTTGGGAGCAGTTCTTC
J: TRBJ2-1
size: NA
D: TRBD2
V: TRBV13

CDR3: CASSLGTTNNEQFF
DNA: TGTGCCAGCAGCTTAGGGACTACCAACAATGAGCAGTTCTTC
J: TRBJ2-1
size: once
D: TRBD2
V: TRBV7-3

CDR3: CAWSVLREVEFF
DNA: TGTGCCTGGAGTGTACTCCGGGAGGTGGAGTTCTTC
J: TRBJ2-1
size: NA
D: TRBD2
V: TRBV30

CDR3: CASSLAGGQLGDEQYF
DNA: TGCGCCAGCAGCTTGGCCGGAGGCCAGCTTGGAGACGAGCAGTACTTC
J: TRBJ2-7
size: NA
D: NA
V: TRBV5-1

CDR3: CASSPGTGLLYNEQFF
DNA: TGTGCCAGCAGCCCCGGGACAGGACTCCTCTACAATGAGCAGTTCTTC
J: TRBJ2-1
size: NA
D: TRBD1
V: TRBV11-2

CDR3: CASSLSSGVDTEAFF
DNA: TGTGCCAGCAGTTTATCATCCGGGGTTGACACTGAAGCTTTCTTT
J: TRBJ1-1
size: NA
D: NA
V: TRBV27

CDR3: CASSAREETQYF
DNA: TGTGCCAGCAGCGCAAGGGAAGAGACCCAGTACTTC
J: TRBJ2-5
size: NA
D: NA
V: TRBV9

CDR3: CASSLVTDSPLHF
DNA: TGTGCCAGCAGCTTGGTAACTGATTCACCCCTCCACTTT
J: TRBJ1-6
size: NA
D: NA
V: TRBV5-6

CDR3: CASSQQGSGPAGWEQYF
DNA: TGTGCCAGCAGCCAACAGGGGAGTGGCCCGGCGGGTTGGGAGCAGTACTTC
J: TRBJ2-7
size: NA
D: TRBD1
V: TRBV28

CDR3: CASSLRDSQETQYF
DNA: TGTGCCAGCAGCCTCCGGGACAGCCAAGAGACCCAGTACTTC
J: TRBJ2-5
size: NA
D: TRBD1
V: TRBV5-5

CDR3: CASSVMQGADYGYTF
DNA: TGTGCCAGCAGCGTGATGCAGGGGGCAGACTATGGCTACACCTTC
J: TRBJ1-2
size: NA
D: TRBD1
V: TRBV9

CDR3: CASSPSTGGFETQYF
DNA: TGTGCCAGCAGCCCTTCGACAGGGGGCTTTGAGACCCAGTACTTC
J: TRBJ2-5
size: NA
D: TRBD1
V: TRBV7-6

CDR3: CAWSVPGYNQPQHF
DNA: TGTGCCTGGAGTGTACCAGGGTACAATCAGCCCCAGCATTTT
J: TRBJ1-5
size: few
D: NA
V: TRBV30

CDR3: CASCRTSGGRQETQYF
DNA: TGTGCCAGCTGTCGGACTAGCGGGGGACGGCAAGAGACCCAGTACTTC
J: TRBJ2-5
size: NA
D: TRBD2
V: TRBV7-2

CDR3: CASSLREGFEQYF
DNA: TGTGCCAGCAGTTTAAGGGAGGGGTTCGAGCAGTACTTC
J: TRBJ2-7
size: NA
D: TRBD2
V: TRBV28

CDR3: CARPQGDTEAFF
DNA: TGTGCGAGACCCCAGGGGGACACTGAAGCTTTCTTT
J: TRBJ1-1
size: once
D: TRBD1
V: TRBV27

CDR3: CAWSVHRATGELFF
DNA: TGTGCCTGGAGTGTACACAGGGCCACCGGGGAGCTGTTTTTT
J: TRBJ2-2
size: once
D: NA
V: TRBV30

CDR3: CASSLISTDTQYF
DNA: TGCGCCAGCAGCTTGATCAGCACAGATACGCAGTATTTT
J: TRBJ2-3
size: NA
D: NA
V: TRBV5-1

CDR3: CATLGTYSGNTIYF
DNA: TGTGCCACCCTTGGGACCTACTCTGGAAACACCATATATTTT
J: TRBJ1-3
size: NA
D: NA
V: TRBV28

CDR3: CAWSVQENTEAFF
DNA: TGTGCCTGGAGTGTACAAGAGAACACTGAAGCTTTCTTT
J: TRBJ1-1
size: NA
D: NA
V: TRBV30

CDR3: CAIGADRAGKPQHF
DNA: TGTGCCATCGGAGCCGACAGGGCGGGTAAGCCCCAGCATTTT
J: TRBJ1-5
size: NA
D: TRBD1
V: TRBV27

CDR3: CASSYSVQGNTEAFF
DNA: TGTGCCAGCAGTTACTCGGTGCAGGGGAACACTGAAGCTTTCTTT
J: TRBJ1-1
size: NA
D: NA
V: TRBV6-5

CDR3: CASSWLTGENEKLFF
DNA: TGCGCCAGCAGCTGGTTGACAGGGGAAAATGAAAAACTGTTTTTT
J: TRBJ1-4
size: NA
D: TRBD1
V: TRBV5-1

CDR3: CASSQERVVTEAFF
DNA: TGCGCCAGCAGCCAAGAGCGGGTAGTGACTGAAGCTTTCTTT
J: TRBJ1-1
size: NA
D: NA
V: TRBV4-3

CDR3: CASSLVNRAIETQYF
DNA: TGTGCCAGCAGCTTAGTGAACAGGGCTATAGAGACCCAGTACTTC
J: TRBJ2-5
size: NA
D: NA
V: TRBV7-2

CDR3: CSVEGGTNEKLFF
DNA: TGCAGCGTCGAGGGGGGTACTAATGAAAAACTGTTTTTT
J: TRBJ1-4
size: NA
D: NA
V: TRBV29-1

CDR3: CASSIVGGRVDAEAFF
DNA: TGTGCCAGTAGTATAGTGGGGGGCAGGGTGGATGCTGAAGCTTTCTTT
J: TRBJ1-1
size: NA
D: NA
V: TRBV19

CDR3: CASSLVRGDLNSPLHF
DNA: TGTGCCAGCAGCTTAGTAAGGGGGGATCTTAATTCACCCCTCCACTTT
J: TRBJ1-6
size: NA
D: NA
V: TRBV7-2

CDR3: CASSLAGRTNYGYTF
DNA: TGTGCCAGCAGCTTAGCGGGCAGGACGAACTATGGCTACACCTTC
J: TRBJ1-2
size: NA
D: NA
V: TRBV7-8

CDR3: CASSLGSETQYF
DNA: TGTGCCAGCAGCCTGGGGTCGGAGACCCAGTACTTC
J: TRBJ2-5
size: NA
D: NA
V: TRBV5-4

CDR3: CASSFRPSRDTQYF
DNA: TGTGCCAGCAGCTTCAGGCCTAGCCGAGATACGCAGTATTTT
J: TRBJ2-3
size: NA
D: NA
V: TRBV7-6

CDR3: CSVGSLPQYF
DNA: TGCAGCGTGGGGTCTTTGCCGCAGTACTTC
J: TRBJ2-5
size: NA
D: NA
V: TRBV29-1

CDR3: CASSVGSFSYNEQFF
DNA: TGTGCCAGCAGCGTAGGTTCGTTTTCCTACAATGAGCAGTTCTTC
J: TRBJ2-1
size: NA
D: NA
V: TRBV9

CDR3: CSVGERGRSGYTF
DNA: TGCAGCGTTGGGGAGCGGGGGAGGAGTGGCTACACCTTC
J: TRBJ1-2
size: NA
D: NA
V: TRBV29-1

CDR3: CASRNPGLETAFF
DNA: TGTGCCAGCAGGAACCCGGGACTCGAAACGGCTTTCTTT
J: TRBJ1-1
size: NA
D: NA
V: TRBV6-5

CDR3: CASSRGKLYSNQPQHF
DNA: TGTGCCAGTAGTAGGGGAAAGTTGTATAGCAATCAGCCCCAGCATTTT
J: TRBJ1-5
size: NA
D: NA
V: TRBV19

CDR3: CASSEATEGLYEQYF
DNA: TGTGCCAGCAGTGAAGCTACGGAGGGGCTGTACGAGCAGTACTTC
J: TRBJ2-7
size: NA
D: NA
V: TRBV6-1

CDR3: CASSQGQGIYNEQFF
DNA: TGTGCCAGCAGCCAGGGACAGGGGATCTACAATGAGCAGTTCTTC
J: TRBJ2-1
size: few
D: TRBD1
V: TRBV7-2

CDR3: CATGDRGNTIYF
DNA: TGTGCCACAGGGGACAGGGGAAACACCATATATTTT
J: TRBJ1-3
size: NA
D: TRBD1
V: TRBV10-3

CDR3: CAWGEGSYEQYF
DNA: NA
J: TRBJ2-7
size: NA
D: NA
V: TRBV21-1

CDR3: CASSNSPGISYEQYF
DNA: TGTGCCAGCAGTAATAGTCCGGGAATCTCCTACGAGCAGTACTTC
J: TRBJ2-7
size: once
D: NA
V: TRBV6-6

CDR3: CASSLLGDSNQPQHF
DNA: TGTGCCAGCAGTTTATTGGGGGATAGCAATCAGCCCCAGCATTTT
J: TRBJ1-5
size: NA
D: NA
V: TRBV28

CDR3: CASSWSGPSSYNEQFF
DNA: TGTGCCAGCAGTTGGAGCGGGCCAAGCTCCTACAATGAGCAGTTCTTC
J: TRBJ2-1
size: NA
D: NA
V: TRBV28

CDR3: CASSSRAGDEKLFF
DNA: TGTGCCAGCAGTAGCAGGGCAGGTGATGAAAAACTGTTTTTT
J: TRBJ1-4
size: NA
D: NA
V: TRBV25-1

CDR3: CASSLAAGAHGYTF
DNA: TGCGCCAGCAGCTTGGCCGCGGGGGCGCATGGCTACACCTTC
J: TRBJ1-2
size: NA
D: NA
V: TRBV5-1

CDR3: CASKGGRMTGELFF
DNA: TGTGCCAGCAAGGGCGGGAGGATGACCGGGGAGCTGTTTTTT
J: TRBJ2-2
size: NA
D: TRBD2
V: TRBV7-2

CDR3: CATSRVRTIRETQYF
DNA: TGTGCCACCAGCAGAGTTAGGACAATCCGAGAGACCCAGTACTTC
J: TRBJ2-5
size: NA
D: NA
V: TRBV15

CDR3: CASSLQGVQTQYF
DNA: TGTGCCAGTAGCTTACAGGGCGTCCAGACCCAGTACTTC
J: TRBJ2-5
size: NA
D: NA
V: TRBV19

CDR3: CASSYTSTSGETQYF
DNA: TGTGCCAGCAGCTATACGTCAACAAGTGGGGAGACCCAGTACTTC
J: TRBJ2-5
size: once
D: NA
V: TRBV11-1

CDR3: CASSLWPRETQYF
DNA: TGTGCCAGCAGCTTATGGCCCCGGGAGACCCAGTACTTC
J: TRBJ2-5
size: NA
D: NA
V: TRBV7-6

CDR3: CASSLRRGTGVPQETQYF
DNA: TGTGCCAGCAGCCTTAGGCGGGGGACAGGGGTTCCCCAAGAGACCCAGTACTTC
J: TRBJ2-5
size: NA
D: TRBD1
V: TRBV5-4